The following is a T cell receptor beta chain sequence with its context. What it binds is unknown. The sample is drawn from a study of T cell responses to AZD1222 COVID-19 vaccine. General study results and limits: AZD1222 recipients seropositive at baseline numbered only six.

Sequencing used immunoSEQ multiplex PCR; TCRdb keeps in-frame clones, though not all of them. The table includes about 130,000 clones, 80% to 90% detected once. The V end lost 4 bases, the J end lost 0 bases, and 5 bases lay between the germline ends. CDR3 length equals 13 residues. Per the germline V gene, CDR1 is SGDLS and CDR2 is YYNGEE. The chain couples TRBV9 to TRBJ2-1; no clear D gene. Specimen: peripheral blood, collected 28 days after the second AZD1222 dose. The TCR was taken from an adult who received the AZD1222 COVID-19 vaccine. Written as DNA, the CDR3 is TGTGCCAGCAGCAGGGACTCCTACAATGAGCAGTTCTTC. It codes for CASSRDSYNEQFF.